A single sample is the source of the 16 T cell receptor beta chains below, sequenced in a study of blood T cell repertoires in COVID-19. Libraries were prepared by immunoSEQ multiplex PCR; TCRdb keeps only in-frame clonotypes and omits some of them. There are more than 150,000 clones in the sample; approximately 85% occur only once, and around 10% lies in the top ten. Sequencing used peripheral blood. The receptors shown here come from a woman aged 80 or over with acute or convalescent COVID-19.

This chain links TRBV5-1 with TRBJ1-1, with D perhaps TRBD1 (5 bases). The CDR3 has 16 amino acids. The V end lost 3 bases, the J end lost 1 base, and 16 bases lay between the germline ends. Germline CDR1 and CDR2: SGHRS and YFSETQ. Written as DNA, the CDR3 is TGCGCCAGCAGCTCCCGGAGGGGCACTACGAACACTGAAGCTTTCTTT. Its translation: CASSSRRGTTNTEAFF.

V and J are TRBV7-9 and TRBJ1-3, with a tentative D call TRBD1 (6 bases). Trimming took 2 bases from V and 4 from J, leaving 15 bases between them. Germline V CDR1 and CDR2: SEHNR, FQNEAQ (reference sequence). The CDR3 covers 16 residues. The CDR3 sequence is CASSLNPRTAGNTIYF. The CDR3 region has the DNA TGTGCCAGCAGCTTAAACCCCCGGACAGCGGGAAACACCATATATTTT.

J is TRBJ2-3 and V is TRBV11-2; possibly TRBD1 for D (6 bases). Germline V CDR1 and CDR2: SGHAT, FQNNGV. The V end was cut by 3 bases, the J end by 4 bases, with 14 bases between. The CDR3 length is 15 residues. The CDR3 spells CASSFSGGFADTQYF. CDR3 in DNA: TGTGCCAGCAGCTTCTCTGGGGGCTTCGCAGATACGCAGTATTTT.

The chain uses TRBV11-2 and TRBJ1-4; D not certain. V lost 0 bases and J lost 4, with 9 bases in between. Per germline, CDR1 SGHAT and CDR2 FQNNGV. The CDR3 consists of 15 residues. This CDR3 reads CASSLDGLHNEKLFF. The CDR3 nucleotides read TGTGCCAGCAGCTTAGATGGACTACATAATGAAAAACTGTTTTTT.

V is TRBV11-2 and J is TRBJ1-3; TRBD1 matches at 9 bases. Unmatched junction bases numbered 9, after V lost 3 bases and J lost 9 bases. Germline CDR1 reads SGHAT; CDR2 reads FQNNGV. CDR3 length equals 15 residues. CDR3 residues: CASSLPGQGTSTIYF. CDR3 DNA sequence: TGTGCCAGCAGCTTGCCGGGACAGGGAACGAGCACCATATATTTT.

This chain links TRBV12-3 or TRBV12-4 with TRBJ2-2; 7 nucleotides match TRBD2. With 6 bases clipped from V and 7 bases from J, the junction kept 5 bases outside the gene matches. The CDR3 sequence is 13 residues long. CDR3 residues: CASSRDYGGELFF. CDR3 coding DNA: TGTGCCAGCAGCCGGGACTATGGCGGGGAGCTGTTTTTT.

The V and J genes are TRBV12-5 and TRBJ2-7; 7 bases map to TRBD1. The CDR3 totals 17 residues. CDR1 and CDR2 from the germline V gene are LGHNT and FRNRAP. J was trimmed by 0 bases and V by 0 bases; bases with no gene match: 8. CDR3 nucleotide sequence: TGTGCTAGTGGTTTGGTAGTTACAGGGGCAGGCTCCTACGAGCAGTACTTC. It translates to CASGLVVTGAGSYEQYF.

This clone came up a few times. The sample contains more than one DNA sequence encoding this CDR3. This rearrangement joins TRBV5-1 to TRBJ2-1; 10 bases agree with TRBD2. With V trimmed by 3 bases and J by 3 bases, 0 bases remained unmatched. This CDR3 spans 14 amino acids. Looked up from germline, CDR1 is SGHRS and CDR2 is YFSETQ. The DNA of the CDR3 is TGCGCCAGCAGCTCTAGCGGGAGCTACAATGAGCAGTTCTTC. Encoded protein: CASSSSGSYNEQFF.

The chain carries TRBV4-2 and TRBJ2-3; 11 bases are shared with TRBD2. This CDR3 has 18 residues. The germline V gene encodes CDR1 LGHNA and CDR2 YNFKEQ. The V and J ends lost 0 bases and 0 bases, in that order; junction bases with no gene match: 5. The CDR3: CASSQDTGLAVSTDTQYF. CDR3 sequence (DNA): TGTGCCAGCAGCCAAGATACGGGACTAGCGGTTAGCACAGATACGCAGTATTTT.

A single count supports this clone. The DNA of the CDR3 is TGCGCCAGCAGCCAAGGTCTAGCGGGAGGGGGTGAGCAGTTCTTC. Translating gives CASSQGLAGGGEQFF. The V and J genes are TRBV4-1 and TRBJ2-1, with 12 nucleotides matching TRBD2. Germline V gene lookup returns CDR1 MGHRA and CDR2 YSYEKL. The CDR3 sequence is 15 residues long. After removal of 1 base from V and 9 bases from J, the junction contained 4 bases not matched to a gene.

This clone showed up just a few times. Here the CDR3 reads CASSRGLAGLREQFF. The CDR3 nucleotides read TGTGCCAGCTCGCGGGGACTAGCGGGACTTCGAGAGCAGTTCTTC. V usage is TRBV18 and J usage is TRBJ2-1; 13 bases map to TRBD2. V shed 6 bases, J shed 10 bases, and the junction held 9 bases outside the gene matches. This CDR3 contains 15 residues. Per the germline V gene, CDR1 is KGHSH and CDR2 is LQKENI.

This chain links TRBV27 with TRBJ1-2, with 10 bases matching TRBD1. Germline V gene data show CDR1 as MNHEY and CDR2 as SMNVEV (reference sequence). This CDR3 has 13 amino acids. The V gene end was trimmed by 6 bases and the J gene end by 6 bases; junction bases not matched to a gene: 4. The CDR3: CASRTGGSNGYTF. The CDR3 DNA is TGTGCCAGCAGGACAGGGGGCTCCAATGGCTACACCTTC.

The CDR3 sequence: CASSPLVGAMETQYF. CDR3 coding DNA: TGTGCCAGCAGCCCCTTGGTAGGGGCGATGGAGACCCAGTACTTC. The chain carries TRBV7-6 and TRBJ2-5; TRBD1 might be the D (5 bases). CDR1 and CDR2 (germline): SGHVS, FNYEAQ. CDR3 length: 15 amino acids. Trimming pared 5 bases from V and 5 bases from J, leaving 18 bases between.

This rearrangement joins TRBV18 to TRBJ1-2; no clear D gene. Germline V gene lookup returns CDR1 KGHSH and CDR2 LQKENI. The CDR3 has 14 amino acids. Trimming removed 4 bases from V and 4 bases from J, with 13 bases in between. In DNA, the CDR3 is TGTGCCAGCTCACTGGGTTCGACGGGCTATGGCTACACCTTC. Protein: CASSLGSTGYGYTF. Full variable domain (missing parts from reference TRBV18 and TRBJ1-2): NAGVMQNPRHLVRRRGQEARLRCSPMKGHSHVYWYRQLPEEGLKFMVYLQKENIIDESGMPKERFSAEFPKEGPSILRIQQVVRGDSAAYFCASSLGSTGYGYTFGSGTRLTVV.

This clone appeared once. The V and J genes are TRBV3-1 (or the pseudogene TRBV3-2) and TRBJ2-1; TRBD1 might be the D (6 bases). Trimming pared 6 bases from V and 8 bases from J, leaving 11 bases between. The germline gives CDR1 LGHDT, CDR2 YNNKEL (reference sequence). This CDR3 comprises 12 residues. CDR3 sequence reads: CASRKQGHEQFF. DNA for the CDR3: TGTGCCAGCAGGAAACAGGGCCATGAGCAGTTCTTC.

The chain combines TRBV9 with TRBJ1-6; 8 positions match TRBD1. Germline V gene lookup returns CDR1 SGDLS and CDR2 YYNGEE. J was trimmed by 5 bases and V by 2 bases; bases with no gene match: 12. This CDR3 contains 18 residues. For the CDR3, the DNA is TGTGCCAGCAGCGTCAACTCGGGCAGGGGGCCCCATAATTCACCCCTCCACTTT. Its protein is CASSVNSGRGPHNSPLHF.